The 30 T cell receptor beta chains below were found in one sample sequenced in a study of metastatic and nonmetastatic thyroid tumors. Every patient was untreated before thyroid surgery. MiXCR re-clonotyped the PCR reads for TCRdb. The sample lists roughly 8,900 clones, about a quarter occurring once. The sequenced sample was adjacent normal tissue. All receptors come from a female donor with papillary thyroid cancer or a benign thyroid nodule (not recorded which). Some clones in this sample may be carry-over from other donors' samples.

Remarks on this clone: The conserved phenylalanine or tryptophan is not found at the CDR3 terminus, so this likely reflects a read error. The DNA is left out, because the CDR3 cannot be placed on it with certainty; the CDR3 is given as TCRdb lists it. This chain links TRBV6-2 or TRBV6-3 with TRBJ2-2. CDR1 MNHEY and CDR2 SVGEGT come from the germline V gene. The CDR3 is 15 residues long, counting both termini. Here the CDR3 reads CASTGQPEHQADRAG.

This clone was seen only a few times. The chain combines TRBV27 with TRBJ2-7, with 7 bases matching TRBD2. The germline V gene has CDR1 MNHEY and CDR2 SMNVEV (reference sequence). This CDR3 has 13 residues. After removal of 7 bases from V and 7 bases from J, the junction contained 10 bases not matched to a gene. The CDR3 DNA is TGTGCCAGCAAGTTAACTAGCGAAGGAGAGCAGTACTTC. It specifies CASKLTSEGEQYF.

This clone has a handful of counts. Written as DNA, the CDR3 is TGTGCCAGCAGTCCCCGGACAGGAGACTCCTACGAGCAGTACTTC. It codes for CASSPRTGDSYEQYF. The chain employs TRBV27 and TRBJ2-7, with 7 bases matching TRBD1. Per the germline V gene, CDR1 is MNHEY and CDR2 is SMNVEV (reference sequence). The CDR3 length is 15 residues. J lost 0 bases, V lost 5 bases, and 7 bases had no gene match.

This clone is deemed medium-sized. J is TRBJ2-3 and V is TRBV2; 14 bases match TRBD2. This CDR3 comprises 16 residues. Trimming cost V 6 bases and J 3 bases; bases outside gene matches: 5. CDR1 and CDR2 (germline): SNHLY, FYNNEI. The CDR3 sequence: CASRAGLAGVTDTQYF. Here the CDR3 DNA reads TGTGCCAGCAGAGCGGGACTAGCGGGAGTAACAGATACGCAGTATTTT.

This clone was seen a handful of times. The rearrangement links TRBV11-1 to TRBJ2-2; 12 bases are a match to TRBD2. Germline V gene sequence: CDR1 SGHAT, CDR2 FQDESV (reference sequence). CDR3 length equals 17 residues. V shed 3 bases and J 3 bases; nucleotides not matched to a gene: 5. The chain's CDR3 is CASSFPTSGRDTGELFF. Written as DNA, the CDR3 is TGTGCCAGCAGCTTTCCGACTAGCGGGAGAGACACCGGGGAGCTGTTTTTT.

Points on this clone: A read error may explain this, as a much larger clone is one base away. The sample has other DNA sequences that encode this CDR3 too. CDR3 in amino acids: CASGFSNIQYF. CDR3 in DNA: TGTGCCAGTGGTTTTTCGAACATTCAGTACTTC. V is TRBV12-5 and J is TRBJ2-4, with D unresolved. Germline-derived CDR1 and CDR2 are LGHNT and FRNRAP. The CDR3 loop spans 11 amino acids.

At least ten counts were recorded for this clone. Given a much more abundant clone one base away, this may be a read error. The chain is built from TRBV25-1 and TRBJ2-1; 12 positions match TRBD2. CDR3 length equals 17 residues. The V gene's germline CDR1 is MGHDK and CDR2 SYGVNS. Trimming removed 3 bases from V and 8 bases from J; junction bases left unmatched: 11. CDR3 nucleotide sequence: TGTGCCAGCAGTGAGACTAGCGGGAGACCGCAAAGCTATGAGCAGTTCTTC. It is translated as CASSETSGRPQSYEQFF. The full variable domain, with the rest looked up from reference TRBV25-1 and TRBJ2-1, is EADIYQTPRYLVIGTGKKITLECSQTMGHDKMYWYQQDPGMELHLIHYSYGVNSTEKGDLSSESTVSRIRTEHFPLTLESARPSHTSQYLCASSETSGRPQSYEQFFGPGTRLTVL.

This clone was picked up a small number of times. V and J are TRBV4-2 and TRBJ2-7, with 7 bases lining up with TRBD2. J lost 3 bases, V lost 0 bases, and 14 bases had no gene match. CDR3 size: 18 residues. Germline V gene lookup returns CDR1 LGHNA and CDR2 YNFKEQ. CDR3 sequence (DNA): TGTGCCAGCAGCCAAGAGCGGGGGAGAAGGTCCCCTAACTACGAGCAGTACTTC. Protein: CASSQERGRRSPNYEQYF.

The J gene is TRBJ2-3, the V gene TRBV28, with no clear D. V lost 3 bases and J 0 bases, leaving 13 bases between the germline ends. In germline, CDR1 is MDHEN, CDR2 SYDVKM. This CDR3 is 16 amino acids long. In nucleotides, the CDR3 is TGTGCCAGCAGTTTGGTTGGCGGAGTTAGCACAGATACGCAGTATTTT. Residues: CASSLVGGVSTDTQYF.

This clone has a count of ten or more. The CDR3 region is CASSWGPGGETQYF. The CDR3 bases are TGTGCCAGCAGCTGGGGTCCAGGAGGAGAGACCCAGTACTTC. The gene calls are TRBV5-4 and TRBJ2-5, with D tentatively TRBD2 (5 bases). The CDR3 loop spans 14 amino acids. The V and J ends lost 3 bases and 4 bases respectively, with 13 bases between them. In germline, CDR1 is SGHNT, CDR2 YYREEE (reference sequence).

This clone appeared once. The chain employs TRBV11-2 and TRBJ2-1; TRBD1 matches at 9 bases. This CDR3 has 15 amino acids. Germline-derived CDR1 and CDR2 are SGHAT and FQNNGV. The junction had 4 bases not matched to a gene; V was cut back by 1 base and J by 6 bases. CDR3 bases: TGTGCCAGCAGCTTAGGGGACAGGGAGGTCAATGAGCAGTTCTTC. The encoded protein is CASSLGDREVNEQFF.

This clone has only a few counts. V usage is TRBV6-6 and J usage is TRBJ2-1, with a weak D call TRBD2 (6 bases). V gave up 9 bases and J gave up 3 bases, with 27 bases separating them. Germline CDR1 MNHNY, CDR2 SVGAGI (reference sequence). CDR3 size: 18 residues. CDR3 region: CASSGPSVNRTLYNEQFF. The CDR3, as DNA: TGTGCCAGTAGTGGCCCTAGCGTAAACCGGACCCTCTACAATGAGCAGTTCTTC.

This clone is medium-sized in the sample. J is TRBJ1-2 and V is TRBV27, with a possible D match to TRBD1 (6 bases). The V gene's germline CDR1 is MNHEY and CDR2 SMNVEV (reference sequence). The V gene lost 4 bases and the J gene lost 4 bases, with 19 bases spanning the gap. The CDR3 spans 16 residues. This chain's CDR3 is CASSSAQGPTSYGYTF. Written as DNA, the CDR3 is TGTGCCAGCAGTTCAGCACAGGGCCCGACGAGCTATGGCTACACCTTC.

This clone has a count of ten or more. The chain has TRBV5-1 and TRBJ2-1; the match to TRBD1 covers 7 bases. Germline V gives CDR1 SGHRS, CDR2 YFSETQ. The CDR3 loop spans 14 amino acids. V gave up 0 bases and J gave up 7 bases; unmatched junction bases: 4. The CDR3 spells CASSLGTGPNEQFF. CDR3 nucleotides: TGCGCCAGCAGCTTGGGGACAGGACCTAATGAGCAGTTCTTC.

Note on this clone: At one end, the junction sequence differs from germline, possibly due to a read error. The genes are TRBV27 and TRBJ1-2; TRBD1 aligns across 9 bases. CDR3 length: 17 residues. The germline CDR1 and CDR2 sequences are MNHEY and SMNVEV (reference sequence). The CDR3 nucleotides are TGTCCCAGCAGTTCGACGGTACAGGGGGCCTCCTACTATGGCTACACCTTC. It translates to CPSSSTVQGASYYGYTF.

Sample share makes this clone medium-sized. The chain uses TRBV5-4 and TRBJ1-3; D unclear. V was trimmed by 4 bases and J by 3 bases, leaving 11 bases between them. The CDR3 has 14 residues. The germline CDR1 and CDR2 sequences are SGHNT and YYREEE (reference sequence). The CDR3 DNA is TGTGCCAGCAGCCAGGCATCAGATGGAAACACCATATATTTT. Its protein product is CASSQASDGNTIYF.

The chain is built from TRBV7-9 and TRBJ2-7; maybe TRBD2 (7 bases). V was clipped by 6 bases and J by 2 bases, with 14 bases between them. CDR1 and CDR2 (germline): SEHNR, FQNEAQ (reference sequence). CDR3 length: 14 residues. The CDR3 reads CASSPMGGPYEQYF. Written as DNA, the CDR3 is TGTGCCAGCAGTCCTATGGGGGGGCCCTACGAGCAGTACTTC.

The V call is TRBV9, the J call TRBJ2-3; a possible D gene is TRBD2 (6 bases). The CDR3 runs to 17 residues. The V gene lost 0 bases and the J gene lost 1 base, with 15 bases spanning the gap. Germline lookup yields CDR1 SGDLS and CDR2 YYNGEE. Here the CDR3 DNA reads TGTGCCAGCAGCGTAGCCCCCCCAGCTAGCGGCACAGATACGCAGTATTTT. This sequence encodes CASSVAPPASGTDTQYF.

Judged by abundance, this clone is medium-sized. The chain uses TRBV20-1 and TRBJ2-1; no reliable D call. Trimming took off 3 bases at V and 7 bases at J, with 7 bases between the two ends. This CDR3 is 11 amino acids long. Germline V gives CDR1 DFQATT, CDR2 SNEGSKA (reference sequence). This chain's CDR3 is CSASGQNEQFF. CDR3 coding DNA: TGCAGTGCTAGCGGGCAGAATGAGCAGTTCTTC.

J is TRBJ2-1 and V is TRBV10-3; 13 bases are shared with TRBD2. In germline, CDR1 is ENHRY, CDR2 SYGVKD. Germline trimming cut 2 bases from V and 9 bases from J; bases unmatched to any gene: 16. There are 19 residues in the CDR3. CDR3 bases: TGTGCCATCAGTGAGGAGGAGTCATTCGTGTGGACTAGCGGGAGTGAGCAGTTCTTC. Protein: CAISEEESFVWTSGSEQFF.

The chain employs TRBV11-2 and TRBJ1-3; TRBD1 might be the D (6 bases). CDR3 size: 17 residues. In germline, CDR1 is SGHAT, CDR2 FQNNGV. V lost 5 bases to trimming and J lost 2 bases, with 19 bases between them. The CDR3 sequence: CASSPIRGAVPGNTIYF. DNA for the CDR3: TGTGCCAGCAGCCCCATTCGGGGGGCGGTGCCTGGAAACACCATATATTTT.

Only a few counts were recorded for this clone. Sequence at one end of the junction differs from germline and may be a read error. This chain connects TRBV10-2 to TRBJ1-4; D unclear. This CDR3 region has 13 residues. CDR1 is WSHSY, CDR2 SAAADI, per germline. The CDR3 DNA reads as TGCGCCAGTAGTGATAATTCGGCTGAAAAACTGTTTTTT. This translates into CASSDNSAEKLFF.

This clone was seen only a few times. V usage is TRBV20-1 and J usage is TRBJ1-1; unclear D gene. The germline V gene encodes CDR1 DFQATT and CDR2 SNEGSKA (reference sequence). This CDR3 spans 12 amino acids. V lost 5 bases to trimming and J lost 2 bases, with 9 bases between them. CDR3: CSALTPNTEAFF. CDR3 DNA sequence: TGCAGTGCTCTAACACCAAACACTGAAGCTTTCTTT.

Within the sample, this clone is medium-sized. The CDR3: CSASGGRALYEQYF. DNA of the CDR3: TGCAGTGCTAGTGGTGGGAGGGCCTTATACGAGCAGTACTTC. The rearrangement links TRBV20-1 to TRBJ2-7; 7 bases map to TRBD2. The CDR3 spans 14 residues. Germline V gene sequence: CDR1 DFQATT, CDR2 SNEGSKA (reference sequence). V was clipped by 3 bases and J by 4 bases; unmatched bases: 9.

The J gene is TRBJ2-2, the V gene TRBV28; D is undetermined. CDR1 MDHEN and CDR2 SYDVKM come from the germline V gene. Trimming left V 6 bases short and J 5 bases short, with 13 bases between. The CDR3 runs 14 residues. In nucleotides, the CDR3 is TGTGCCAGCAGATACCAAGCCCGGACCGGGGAGCTGTTTTTT. Protein sequence: CASRYQARTGELFF.

The chain has TRBV20-1 and TRBJ2-7; D assignment may be TRBD1 or TRBD2 (5 bases each). Germline V CDR1 and CDR2: DFQATT, SNEGSKA (reference sequence). The CDR3 is made up of 14 amino acids. Trimming removed 5 bases at V and 1 base at J, with 15 bases between. In nucleotides, the CDR3 is TGCAGTGCTGATTCCGGGACGGGTTCCTACGAGCAGTACTTC. Its protein is CSADSGTGSYEQYF.

The chain couples TRBV20-1 to TRBJ1-4; 7 nucleotides agree with TRBD1. CDR1 and CDR2 from the germline V gene are DFQATT and SNEGSKA (reference sequence). This CDR3 contains 14 residues. J was trimmed by 7 bases and V by 5 bases; bases with no gene match: 10. CDR3 residues: CSAGPRQGGEKLFF. The CDR3 region has the DNA TGCAGTGCTGGACCAAGACAGGGCGGTGAAAAACTGTTTTTT.

This clone is classed as medium-sized. The J gene is TRBJ2-1, the V gene TRBV24-1, with TRBD2 identical over 7 bases. The V gene's germline CDR1 is KGHDR and CDR2 SFDVKD. J was trimmed by 7 bases and V by 4 bases; bases with no gene match: 9. The length of the CDR3 is 15 residues. CDR3 region: CATSEGEGTSNEQFF. The DNA of the CDR3 is TGTGCCACCAGTGAGGGGGAGGGGACTTCAAATGAGCAGTTCTTC.

The chain links TRBV6-1 to TRBJ1-5, with 9 bases fitting TRBD1. Germline CDR1 is MNHNS and CDR2 is SASEGT. The CDR3 sequence is 14 residues long. The J segment lost 2 bases and the V segment lost 4 bases, leaving 0 bases of the junction unmatched. This CDR3 is CASSGTGGNQPQHF. The CDR3 coding sequence is TGTGCCAGCAGTGGGACAGGGGGCAATCAGCCCCAGCATTTT.

This clone was observed many times. The chain combines TRBV9 with TRBJ1-3; tentative D call: TRBD1 (5 bases). The CDR3 extends over 16 amino acids. Germline CDR1 SGDLS, CDR2 YYNGEE. V dropped 3 bases and J dropped 4 bases, with 17 bases sitting between them. This chain's CDR3 is CASSGLQGVEGNTIYF. The CDR3 coding sequence is TGTGCCAGCAGCGGGCTTCAGGGCGTCGAGGGAAACACCATATATTTT.